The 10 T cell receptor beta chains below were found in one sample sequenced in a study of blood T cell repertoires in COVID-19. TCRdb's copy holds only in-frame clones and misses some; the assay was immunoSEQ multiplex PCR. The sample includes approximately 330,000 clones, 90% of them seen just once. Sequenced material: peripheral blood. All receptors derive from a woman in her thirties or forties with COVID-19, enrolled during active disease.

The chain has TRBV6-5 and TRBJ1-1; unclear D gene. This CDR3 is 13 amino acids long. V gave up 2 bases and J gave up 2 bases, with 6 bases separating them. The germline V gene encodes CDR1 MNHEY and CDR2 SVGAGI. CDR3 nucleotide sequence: TGTGCCAGCAGTTACACGGTAAACACTGAAGCTTTCTTT. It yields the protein CASSYTVNTEAFF.

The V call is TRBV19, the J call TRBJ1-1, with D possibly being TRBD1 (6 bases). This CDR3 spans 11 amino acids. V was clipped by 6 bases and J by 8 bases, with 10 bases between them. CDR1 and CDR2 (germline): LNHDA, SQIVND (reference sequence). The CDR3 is CASSPGTEAFF. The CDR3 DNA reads TGTGCCAGTAGCCCCGGGACAGAAGCTTTCTTT.

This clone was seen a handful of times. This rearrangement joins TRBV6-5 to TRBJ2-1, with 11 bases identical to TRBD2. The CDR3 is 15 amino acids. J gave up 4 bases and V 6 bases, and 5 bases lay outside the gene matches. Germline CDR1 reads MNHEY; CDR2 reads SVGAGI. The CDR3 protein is CASSGTSGSYNEQFF. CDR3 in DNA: TGTGCCAGCAGCGGAACTAGCGGGAGTTACAATGAGCAGTTCTTC.

CDR3 residues: CASSFQYEQYF. CDR3 nucleotide sequence: TGTGCCAGCAGTTTTCAGTACGAGCAGTACTTC. The J gene is TRBJ2-7, the V gene TRBV27; D gene uncertain. CDR1 is MNHEY and CDR2 is SMNVEV in the germline V gene (reference sequence). The V end lost 3 bases, the J end lost 4 bases, and 4 bases lay between the germline ends. This CDR3 is built from 11 residues.

The DNA of the CDR3 is TGTGCCAGCTCACTCGGACTAGCGGGAGATTTGGAGACCCAGTACTTC. Translating gives CASSLGLAGDLETQYF. The V call is TRBV18, the J call TRBJ2-5, with 13 bases that match TRBD2. The CDR3 has 16 amino acids. With V trimmed by 4 bases and J by 5 bases, 7 bases remained unmatched. The germline V gene encodes CDR1 KGHSH and CDR2 LQKENI.

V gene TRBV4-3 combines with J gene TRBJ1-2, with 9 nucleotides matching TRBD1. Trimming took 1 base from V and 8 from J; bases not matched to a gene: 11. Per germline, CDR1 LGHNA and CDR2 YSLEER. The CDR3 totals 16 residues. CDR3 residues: CASSQARGTGNGGYTF. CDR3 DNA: TGCGCCAGCAGCCAAGCCCGCGGGACAGGGAATGGAGGCTACACCTTC.

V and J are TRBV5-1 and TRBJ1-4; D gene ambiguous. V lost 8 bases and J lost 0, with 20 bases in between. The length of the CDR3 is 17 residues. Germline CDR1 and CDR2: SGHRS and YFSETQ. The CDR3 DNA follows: TGCGCCAGTACGGAGGAACAGCACGGGGCAACTAATGAAAAACTGTTTTTT. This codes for CASTEEQHGATNEKLFF. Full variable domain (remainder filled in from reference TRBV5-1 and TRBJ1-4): KAGVTQTPRYLIKTRGQQVTLSCSPISGHRSVSWYQQTPGQGLQFLFEYFSETQRNKGNFPGRFSGRQFSNSRSEMNVSTLELGDSALYLCASTEEQHGATNEKLFFGSGTQLSVL.

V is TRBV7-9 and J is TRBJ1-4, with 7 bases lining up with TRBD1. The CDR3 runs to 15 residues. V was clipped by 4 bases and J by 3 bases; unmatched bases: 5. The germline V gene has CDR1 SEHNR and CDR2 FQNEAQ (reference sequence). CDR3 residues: CASSSLQGANEKLFF. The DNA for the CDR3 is TGTGCCAGCAGCTCCCTGCAGGGGGCTAATGAAAAACTGTTTTTT.

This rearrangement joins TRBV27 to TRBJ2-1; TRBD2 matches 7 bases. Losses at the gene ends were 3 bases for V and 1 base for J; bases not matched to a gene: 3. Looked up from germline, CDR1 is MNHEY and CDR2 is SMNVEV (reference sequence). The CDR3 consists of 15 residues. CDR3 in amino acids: CASSFLAESYNEQFF. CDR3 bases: TGTGCCAGCAGTTTCCTAGCGGAGTCCTACAATGAGCAGTTCTTC.

CDR3 sequence (DNA): TGTGCCAGCAGCCAAGAATCAGGGTTGCAAGAGACCCAGTACTTC. This encodes CASSQESGLQETQYF. The chain employs TRBV4-2 and TRBJ2-5; D perhaps matches TRBD1 (5 bases). This CDR3 comprises 15 residues. Germline CDR1 LGHNA, CDR2 YNFKEQ. V was shortened by 0 bases and J by 2 bases, with 10 bases between the two germline ends.